The T cell receptor (beta chain) described here comes from a study of cytomegalovirus exposure and HLA in healthy donors. Findings of the study overall: In vitro testing confirmed a few CMV-associated chains as specific for CMV antigens. Published work reported that the classifier diagnosed cytomegalovirus status with high specificity and sensitivity. There were some V segments, including TRBV6-2 and TRBV6-3, excluded as indistinguishable.

V was shortened by 4 bases and J by 6 bases, with 17 bases between the two germline ends. The CDR3 consists of 15 residues. Germline CDR1 and CDR2: SGHRS and YFSETQ. PCR primers comprised 60 Vbeta and 13 Jbeta primers. Only in-frame clones appear in the TCRdb table, and some are missing; sequencing was by immunoSEQ multiplex PCR. Among over 100,000 clones listed, roughly 70% were seen once. Of note for this clone: The antigen is undetermined.

The TCR was taken from a man between 35 and 55 years old in good health and CMV-seropositive. Sequencing was performed on PBMCs. The chain is built from TRBV5-1 and TRBJ2-1, with D possibly matching TRBD2 (6 bases). The CDR3 region is CASSVSGEVSNEQFF. The CDR3 nucleotides read TGCGCCAGCAGCGTATCCGGGGAGGTTAGCAATGAGCAGTTCTTC. Together with reference TRBV5-1 and TRBJ2-1, the CDR3 gives the full variable domain: KAGVTQTPRYLIKTRGQQVTLSCSPISGHRSVSWYQQTPGQGLQFLFEYFSETQRNKGNFPGRFSGRQFSNSRSEMNVSTLELGDSALYLCASSVSGEVSNEQFFGPGTRLTVL.